This is a list of T cell receptor beta chains from one sample in a study of memory CD4+ T cells and cytomegalovirus serostatus. Libraries were prepared by immunoSEQ multiplex PCR; TCRdb keeps only in-frame clonotypes and omits some of them. The data hold approximately 41,000 clones, with around 80% observed a single time. The sequenced sample was memory CD4+ T cells from blood. These receptors were collected from an adult in good health and CMV-seronegative. The CDR3 runs from the conserved cysteine through the conserved F or W. Each record gives: J gene, V gene, clone size, D gene, CDR3 DNA, CDR3 protein. The D gene is left open where the match is weak. Clone size is stated in some rows and not others, as once, few, many or a class when expanded.

TRBJ1-2,TRBV28,-,-,TGTGCCAGCAATACAGGGCTTGGCTACACCTTC,CASNTGLGYTF
TRBJ2-3,TRBV7-8,few,-,TGTGCCAGCAGCTTAGTCGCGCACACAGATACGCAGTATTTT,CASSLVAHTDTQYF
TRBJ1-1,TRBV19,-,-,TGTGCCAGTAGTATAGTGGGTGCGGTTGGTGAAGCTTTCTTT,CASSIVGAVGEAFF
TRBJ1-1,TRBV6-1,-,-,TGTGCCAGCAGTGAAGATCCGGCTGCAGCTTTCTTT,CASSEDPAAAFF
TRBJ2-3,TRBV29-1,-,TRBD2,TGCAGCGTTGGAGGGATGCTAGCGGGACAGACAGATACGCAGTATTTT,CSVGGMLAGQTDTQYF
TRBJ1-4,TRBV19,-,-,TGTGCCAGTAGTACCAACCGGGGAGAAAAACTGTTTTTT,CASSTNRGEKLFF
TRBJ1-3,TRBV18,-,-,TGTGCCAGCTCACCGACGGGGTCCGATAGCTCTGGAAACACCATATATTTT,CASSPTGSDSSGNTIYF
TRBJ2-3,TRBV5-5,-,TRBD2,TGTGCCAGCAGCTTAGGTCTAGCGGGAGGCACAGATACGCAGTATTTT,CASSLGLAGGTDTQYF
TRBJ1-2,TRBV7-8,-,-,TGTGCCAGCAGCTCCCAGGGCGACGGGAACTATGGCTACACCTTC,CASSSQGDGNYGYTF
TRBJ2-1,TRBV30,-,TRBD2,TGTGCCTGGAGTACTACTAGCGGGAGGGCCGTCGATGAGCAGTTCTTC,CAWSTTSGRAVDEQFF
TRBJ2-3,TRBV5-1,-,TRBD1,TGCGCCAGCAGCTTGGAACAGGGGCTTCCCACAGATACGCAGTATTTT,CASSLEQGLPTDTQYF
TRBJ2-3,TRBV6-5,-,-,TGTGCCAGCGGATTCCGAACAGCGAGTGGTGGGACGCAGTATTTT,CASGFRTASGGTQYF
TRBJ2-1,TRBV15,-,-,TGTGCCACCAGCAGAGAACTGCGACGGTCCTACAATGAGCAGTTCTTC,CATSRELRRSYNEQFF
TRBJ1-2,TRBV11-2,once,-,TGTGCCAGCAGCTTAGACGCAGCTAACTATGGCTACACCTTC,CASSLDAANYGYTF
TRBJ2-5,TRBV5-4,few,-,TGTGCCAGCAGCTCCCAATTCCGGGACTCCGGCGAGACCCAGTACTTC,CASSSQFRDSGETQYF
TRBJ2-1,TRBV7-9,-,-,TGTGCCAGCAGCCGCCGGGGGATCGGATCCAATGAGCAGTTCTTC,CASSRRGIGSNEQFF
TRBJ2-7,TRBV6-5,-,-,TGTGCCAGCAGTTACTCATCAAAATTTCCCGAGCAGTACTTC,CASSYSSKFPEQYF
TRBJ1-3,TRBV11-2,-,-,TGTGCCAGCAGCTCGTCCGGGGTTCCGGACACCATATATTTT,CASSSSGVPDTIYF
TRBJ2-3,TRBV11-2,-,-,TGTGCCAGCAGCTTTGATCCTACACGCACAGATACGCAGTATTTT,CASSFDPTRTDTQYF
TRBJ2-3,TRBV2,-,-,TGTGCCAGCAGTCAAATGAGTGGAGATACGCAGTATTTT,CASSQMSGDTQYF
TRBJ1-2,TRBV7-2,-,TRBD1,TGTGCCAGCAGCTTGGGACAGGGACGTAACTATGGCTACACCTTC,CASSLGQGRNYGYTF
TRBJ2-5,TRBV2,-,-,TGTGCCAGCAGCAAACAGGGGGGGATGGAGACCCAGTACTTC,CASSKQGGMETQYF
TRBJ1-2,TRBV6-1,-,TRBD1,TGTGCCAGCAGCAGGGGGGCCAACTATGGCTACACCTTC,CASSRGANYGYTF
TRBJ2-5,TRBV6-5,-,TRBD2,TGTGCCAGCAGGGCCAGCGGGAGATTGAAGACCCAGTACTTC,CASRASGRLKTQYF
TRBJ2-7,TRBV11-3,-,-,TGTGCCAGCAGCTTATATGGATTTTGGGGGCGCGGTTTCGAAAAGGACGAGCAGTACTTC,CASSLYGFWGRGFEKDEQYF
TRBJ1-3,TRBV10-3,-,-,TGTGCCATCAGTGATGCGCAGAGAAGAGGAAACACCATATATTTT,CAISDAQRRGNTIYF
TRBJ2-2,TRBV6-4,-,-,TGTGCCAGCAGTGCAGGGGGAGGGTCCACCGGGGAGCTGTTTTTT,CASSAGGGSTGELFF
TRBJ2-7,TRBV10-3,few,TRBD1,TGTGCCATCAGTGAGTCCTCACAGGGGGCTGGCTACGAGCAGTACTTC,CAISESSQGAGYEQYF
TRBJ1-3,TRBV9,-,TRBD1,TGTGCCAGCAGCCCACGACAGGGGTCTGACACCATATATTTT,CASSPRQGSDTIYF
TRBJ2-7,TRBV12-5,-,-,TGTGCTAGTCGGGCCCCGGGGCAGACCTACGAGCAGTACTTC,CASRAPGQTYEQYF
TRBJ1-1,TRBV5-1,few,-,TGCGCCAGCAGCTTAGACAGGTCGGACACTGAAGCTTTCTTT,CASSLDRSDTEAFF
TRBJ1-1,TRBV7-9,few,-,TGTGCCAGCACCCCAGGGGAGTTCTGGAGCGAAGCTTTCTTT,CASTPGEFWSEAFF
TRBJ1-5,TRBV28,few,-,TGTGCCAGCAGTTTTCCGGGGGGCGGGAGCAATCAGCCCCAGCATTTT,CASSFPGGGSNQPQHF
TRBJ2-7,TRBV29-1,few,TRBD1,TGCAGCGTTGAAGCCCGGGACAGGCCCGACGAGCAGTACTTC,CSVEARDRPDEQYF
TRBJ1-2,TRBV5-1,few,TRBD1,TGCGCCAGCAGCCCCCTAGGGGGGCAGGGGGGCTATGGCTACACCTTC,CASSPLGGQGGYGYTF
TRBJ2-1,TRBV28,-,-,TGTGCCAGCAGTTTACGAGGGGCGCAGTTCTTC,CASSLRGAQFF
TRBJ2-7,TRBV28,-,-,TGTGCCAGCAGTTCTCCCGACAGTTCCTACGAGCAGTACTTC,CASSSPDSSYEQYF
TRBJ2-6,TRBV18,-,-,TGTGCCAGCTCCCCCGAGCGCTACTTAGGGGCCTCTGGGGCCAACGTCCTGACTTTC,CASSPERYLGASGANVLTF